A selection of T cell receptor beta chains follows, all from one sample in a study of T cell responses to AZD1222 COVID-19 vaccine. TCRdb keeps only in-frame clones here, not all; method: immunoSEQ multiplex PCR. The table shows approximately 100,000 clones, with about 93% occurring only once. The material sequenced was peripheral blood, taken on day 0 of AZD1222 vaccination. Receptors originate from an adult in good health. The CDR3 runs from the conserved cysteine through the conserved F or W. Fields, in order: V gene, J gene, D gene, clone size, CDR3 DNA, CDR3 protein. A D gene is named only where the DNA matches it firmly. The size field is filled for only some rows; it gives once, few, many or a size class.

TRBV6-5,TRBJ1-6,-,-,TGTGCCAGCACCTGGGAGGGGCGGTATAATTCACCCCTCCACTTT,CASTWEGRYNSPLHF
TRBV7-2,TRBJ1-5,-,-,TGTGCCAGCACCTCAGAGCTAAATCAGCCCCAGCATTTT,CASTSELNQPQHF
TRBV2,TRBJ2-5,-,-,TGTGCCAGCAGTGAAACGTCGATGGGGAGGTCGTATGAGACCCAGTACTTC,CASSETSMGRSYETQYF
TRBV18,TRBJ1-4,-,-,TGTGCCAGCTCACCAGCCGTCTGGGACAATGGTGTAAAACTGTTTTTT,CASSPAVWDNGVKLFF
TRBV21-1,TRBJ2-7,-,once,TGTGCCAGCAGCATAATGGGTGAGGGGGATCACAACGAGCAGTACTTC,CASSIMGEGDHNEQYF
TRBV7-2,TRBJ2-1,-,-,TGTGCCAGCAGCTTAGCGGGGGTATACAATGAGCAGTTCTTC,CASSLAGVYNEQFF
TRBV24-1,TRBJ2-6,-,-,TGTGCCACCAGCTCTCGGGACTCATTCTCATCTGGGGCCAACGTCCTGACTTTC,CATSSRDSFSSGANVLTF
TRBV3-1/TRBV3-2,TRBJ2-7,-,-,TGTGCCAGCAGCCAAGATCCCCTAAGCTACGAGCAGTACTTC,CASSQDPLSYEQYF
TRBV28,TRBJ1-2,-,-,TGTGCCAGCAGTTATGGGGACTCAGCTAACTATGGCTACACCTTC,CASSYGDSANYGYTF
TRBV29-1,TRBJ2-1,TRBD1,-,TGCAGCGTAAACGTTCAGGGGGCTGGGTACAATGAGCAGTTCTTC,CSVNVQGAGYNEQFF
TRBV6-5,TRBJ1-3,TRBD1,-,TGTGCCAGCAGTTACGGGACAGGGAACTCTGGAAACACCATATATTTT,CASSYGTGNSGNTIYF
TRBV5-5,TRBJ1-6,-,-,TGTGCCAGCAGCTTGATGCAGGGCGAGGATTCACCCCTCCACTTT,CASSLMQGEDSPLHF
TRBV29-1,TRBJ2-7,-,-,TGCAGCGCCACCCTAGAGGGGGGGCTCGAGCAGTACTTC,CSATLEGGLEQYF
TRBV6-1,TRBJ1-1,-,-,TGTGCCAGCAGTGAAGGCCGCAACAACCGGAACACTGAAGCTTTCTTT,CASSEGRNNRNTEAFF
TRBV27,TRBJ1-5,-,-,TGTGCCAGCAGTTTATTGGGGGATAGCAATCAGCCCCAGCATTTT,CASSLLGDSNQPQHF